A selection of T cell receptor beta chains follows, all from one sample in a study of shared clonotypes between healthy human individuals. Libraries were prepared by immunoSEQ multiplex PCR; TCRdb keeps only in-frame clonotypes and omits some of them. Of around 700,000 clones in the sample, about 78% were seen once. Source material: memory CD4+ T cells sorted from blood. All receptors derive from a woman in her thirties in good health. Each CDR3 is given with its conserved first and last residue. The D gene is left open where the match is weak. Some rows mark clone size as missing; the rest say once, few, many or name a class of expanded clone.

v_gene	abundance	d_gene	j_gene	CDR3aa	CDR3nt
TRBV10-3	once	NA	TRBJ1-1	CAISFQTGLNTEAFF	TGTGCCATCAGCTTCCAGACAGGCCTGAACACTGAAGCTTTCTTT
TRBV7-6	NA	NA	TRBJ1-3	CASSLRTGSGNTIYF	TGTGCCAGCAGCCTTAGGACGGGCTCTGGAAACACCATATATTTT
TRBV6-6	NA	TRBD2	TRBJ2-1	CASSHGTSGKYEQFF	TGTGCCAGCAGTCATGGGACTAGCGGGAAATATGAGCAGTTCTTC
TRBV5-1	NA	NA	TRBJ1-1	CASSPQGDTEAFF	TGCGCCAGCAGCCCACAGGGAGATACTGAAGCTTTCTTT
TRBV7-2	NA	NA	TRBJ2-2	CASSLWLGTGELFF	TGTGCCAGCAGCTTGTGGCTAGGCACCGGGGAGCTGTTTTTT
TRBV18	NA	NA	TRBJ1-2	CASSPSRTEYGYTF	TGTGCCAGCTCACCGAGCAGGACAGAGTATGGCTACACCTTC
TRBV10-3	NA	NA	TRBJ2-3	CAISGIDTDTQYF	TGTGCCATCTCGGGGATAGACACAGATACGCAGTATTTT
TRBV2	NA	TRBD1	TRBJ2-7	CASHRTGGSYEQYF	TGTGCCAGCCATAGAACAGGGGGTTCCTACGAGCAGTACTTC
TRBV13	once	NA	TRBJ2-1	CASSLRGRSSNEQFF	TGTGCCAGCAGCTTACGGGGGAGGTCCTCCAATGAGCAGTTCTTC
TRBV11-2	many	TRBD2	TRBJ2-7	CASSLGLAETYEQYF	TGTGCCAGCAGCTTAGGACTAGCGGAGACCTACGAGCAGTACTTC
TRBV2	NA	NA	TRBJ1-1	CASRTDQNTEAFF	TGTGCCAGCAGAACGGACCAGAACACTGAAGCTTTCTTT
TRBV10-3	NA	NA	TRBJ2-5	CAIRKETQYF	TGTGCCATCCGAAAAGAGACCCAGTACTTC
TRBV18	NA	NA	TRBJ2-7	CASSPPVLYEQYF	TGTGCCAGCTCACCCCCCGTCCTCTACGAGCAGTACTTC
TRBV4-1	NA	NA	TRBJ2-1	CASSQDFQSSYNEQFF	TGCGCCAGCAGCCAAGATTTTCAGAGCTCCTACAATGAGCAGTTCTTC
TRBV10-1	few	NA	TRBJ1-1	CASRSNLDTEAFF	TGCGCCAGCAGGTCCAACCTGGATACTGAAGCTTTCTTT